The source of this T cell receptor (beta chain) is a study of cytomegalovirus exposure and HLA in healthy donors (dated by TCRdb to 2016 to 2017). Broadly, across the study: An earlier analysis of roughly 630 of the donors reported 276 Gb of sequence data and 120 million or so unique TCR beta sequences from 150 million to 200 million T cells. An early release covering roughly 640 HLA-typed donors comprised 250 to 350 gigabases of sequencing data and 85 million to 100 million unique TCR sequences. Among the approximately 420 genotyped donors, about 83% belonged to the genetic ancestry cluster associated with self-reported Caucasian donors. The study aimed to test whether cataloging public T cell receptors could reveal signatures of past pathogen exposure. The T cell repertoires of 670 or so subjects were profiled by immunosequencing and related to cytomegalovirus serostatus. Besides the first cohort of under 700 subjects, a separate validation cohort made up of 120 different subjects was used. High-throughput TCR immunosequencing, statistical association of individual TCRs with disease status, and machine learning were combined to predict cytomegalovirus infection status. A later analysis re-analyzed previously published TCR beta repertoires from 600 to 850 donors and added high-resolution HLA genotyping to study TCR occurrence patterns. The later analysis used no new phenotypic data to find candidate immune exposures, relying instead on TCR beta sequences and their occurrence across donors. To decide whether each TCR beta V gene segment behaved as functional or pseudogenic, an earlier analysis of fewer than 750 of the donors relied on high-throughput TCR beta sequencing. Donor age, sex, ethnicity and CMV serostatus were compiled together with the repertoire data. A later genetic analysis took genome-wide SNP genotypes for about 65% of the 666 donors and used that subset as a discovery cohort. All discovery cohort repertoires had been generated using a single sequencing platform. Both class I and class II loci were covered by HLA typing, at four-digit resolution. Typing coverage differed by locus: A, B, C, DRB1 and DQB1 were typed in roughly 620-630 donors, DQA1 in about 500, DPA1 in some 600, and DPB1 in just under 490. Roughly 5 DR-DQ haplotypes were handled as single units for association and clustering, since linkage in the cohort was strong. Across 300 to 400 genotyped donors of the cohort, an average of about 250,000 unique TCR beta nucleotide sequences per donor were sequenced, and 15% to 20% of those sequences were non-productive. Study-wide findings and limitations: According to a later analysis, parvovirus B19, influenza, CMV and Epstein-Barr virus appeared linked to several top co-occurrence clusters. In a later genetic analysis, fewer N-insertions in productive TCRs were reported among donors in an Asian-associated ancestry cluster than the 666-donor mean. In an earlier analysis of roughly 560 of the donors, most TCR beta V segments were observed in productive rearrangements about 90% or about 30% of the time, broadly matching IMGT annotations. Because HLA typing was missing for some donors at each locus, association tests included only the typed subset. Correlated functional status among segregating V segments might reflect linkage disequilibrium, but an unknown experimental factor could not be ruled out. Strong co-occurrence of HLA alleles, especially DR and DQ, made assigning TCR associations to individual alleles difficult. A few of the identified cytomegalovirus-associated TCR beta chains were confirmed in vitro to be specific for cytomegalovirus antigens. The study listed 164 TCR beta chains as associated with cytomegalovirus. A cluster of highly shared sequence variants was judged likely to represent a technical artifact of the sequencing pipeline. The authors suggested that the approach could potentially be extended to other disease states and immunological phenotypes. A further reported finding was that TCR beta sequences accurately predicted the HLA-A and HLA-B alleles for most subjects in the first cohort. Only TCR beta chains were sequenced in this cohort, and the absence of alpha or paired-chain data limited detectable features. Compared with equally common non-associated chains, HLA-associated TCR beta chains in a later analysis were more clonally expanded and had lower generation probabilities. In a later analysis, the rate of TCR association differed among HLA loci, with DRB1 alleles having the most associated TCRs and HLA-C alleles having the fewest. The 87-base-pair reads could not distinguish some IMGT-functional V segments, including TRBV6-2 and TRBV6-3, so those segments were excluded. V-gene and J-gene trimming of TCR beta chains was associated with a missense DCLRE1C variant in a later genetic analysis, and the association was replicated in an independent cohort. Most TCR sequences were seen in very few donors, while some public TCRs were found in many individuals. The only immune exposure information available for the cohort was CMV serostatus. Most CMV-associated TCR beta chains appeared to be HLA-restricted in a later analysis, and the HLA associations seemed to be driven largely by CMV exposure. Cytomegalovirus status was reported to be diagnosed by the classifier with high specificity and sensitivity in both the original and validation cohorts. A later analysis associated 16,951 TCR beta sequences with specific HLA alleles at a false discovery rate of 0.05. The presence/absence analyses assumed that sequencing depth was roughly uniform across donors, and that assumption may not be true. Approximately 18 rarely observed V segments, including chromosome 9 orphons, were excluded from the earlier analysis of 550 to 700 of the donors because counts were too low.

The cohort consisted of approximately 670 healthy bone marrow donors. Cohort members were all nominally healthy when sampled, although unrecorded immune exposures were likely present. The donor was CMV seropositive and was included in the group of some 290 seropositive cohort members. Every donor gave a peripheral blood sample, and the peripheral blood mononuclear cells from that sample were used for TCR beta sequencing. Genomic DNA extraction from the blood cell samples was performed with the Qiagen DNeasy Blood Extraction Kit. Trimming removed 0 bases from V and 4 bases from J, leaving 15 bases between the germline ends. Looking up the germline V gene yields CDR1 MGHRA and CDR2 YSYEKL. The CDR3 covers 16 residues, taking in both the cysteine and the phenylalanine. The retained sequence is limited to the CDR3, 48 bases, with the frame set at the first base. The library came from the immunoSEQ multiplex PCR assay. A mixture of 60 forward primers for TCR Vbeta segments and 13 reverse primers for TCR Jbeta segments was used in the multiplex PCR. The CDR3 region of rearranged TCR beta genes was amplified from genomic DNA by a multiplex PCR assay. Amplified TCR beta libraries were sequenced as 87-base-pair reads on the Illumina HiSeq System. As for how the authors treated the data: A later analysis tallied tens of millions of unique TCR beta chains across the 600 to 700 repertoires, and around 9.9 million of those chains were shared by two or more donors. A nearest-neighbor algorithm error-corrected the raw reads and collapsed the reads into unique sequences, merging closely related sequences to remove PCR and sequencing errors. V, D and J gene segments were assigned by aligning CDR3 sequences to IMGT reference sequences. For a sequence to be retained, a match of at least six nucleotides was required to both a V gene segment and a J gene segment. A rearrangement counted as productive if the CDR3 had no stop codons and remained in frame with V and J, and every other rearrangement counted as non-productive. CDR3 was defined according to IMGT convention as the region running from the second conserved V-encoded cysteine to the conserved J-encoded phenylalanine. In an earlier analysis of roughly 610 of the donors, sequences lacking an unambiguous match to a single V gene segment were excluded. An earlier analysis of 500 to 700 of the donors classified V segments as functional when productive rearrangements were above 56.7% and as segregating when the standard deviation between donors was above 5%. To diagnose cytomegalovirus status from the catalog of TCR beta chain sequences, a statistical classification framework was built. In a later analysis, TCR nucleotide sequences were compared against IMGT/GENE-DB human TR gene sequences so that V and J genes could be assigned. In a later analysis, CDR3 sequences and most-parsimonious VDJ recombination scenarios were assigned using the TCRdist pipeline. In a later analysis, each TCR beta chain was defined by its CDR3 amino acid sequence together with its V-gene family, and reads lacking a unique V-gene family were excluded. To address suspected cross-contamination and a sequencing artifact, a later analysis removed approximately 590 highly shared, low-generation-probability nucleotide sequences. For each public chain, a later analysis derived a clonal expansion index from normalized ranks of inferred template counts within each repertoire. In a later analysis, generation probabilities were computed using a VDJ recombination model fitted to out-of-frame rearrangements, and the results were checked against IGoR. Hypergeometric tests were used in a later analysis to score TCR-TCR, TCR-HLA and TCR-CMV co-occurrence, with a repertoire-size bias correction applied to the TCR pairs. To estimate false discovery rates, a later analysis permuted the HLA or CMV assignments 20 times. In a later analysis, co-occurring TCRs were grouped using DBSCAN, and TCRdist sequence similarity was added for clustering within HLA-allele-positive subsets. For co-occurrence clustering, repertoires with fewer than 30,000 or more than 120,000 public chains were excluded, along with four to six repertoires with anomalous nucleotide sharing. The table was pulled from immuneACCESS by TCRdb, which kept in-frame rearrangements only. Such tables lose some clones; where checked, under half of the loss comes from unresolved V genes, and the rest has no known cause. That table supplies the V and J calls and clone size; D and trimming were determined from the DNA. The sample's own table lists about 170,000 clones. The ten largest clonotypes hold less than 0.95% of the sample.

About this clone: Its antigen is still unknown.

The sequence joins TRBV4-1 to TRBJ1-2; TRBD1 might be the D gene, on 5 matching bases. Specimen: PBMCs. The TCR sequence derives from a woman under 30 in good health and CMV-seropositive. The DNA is TGCGCCAGCAGCCAAGATCTCCCCGGGACTATCTATGGCTACACCTTC. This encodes CASSQDLPGTIYGYTF.